The 32 T cell receptor beta chains below were found in one sample sequenced in a study of blood T cell repertoires in COVID-19. Profiling relied on immunoSEQ multiplex PCR, and the TCRdb table lists in-frame clones only, not all of them. The sample gives 170,000 or so clones, roughly 87% of which show up once; about 6.5% is in the top ten. Sequenced sample: PBMCs or T cells enriched from blood (not recorded which). The receptor set was obtained from a woman aged 50 to 60 who had recovered from COVID-19.

The chain employs TRBV28 and TRBJ1-2; the D is unclear. The CDR3 has 15 amino acids. Trimming cost V 2 bases and J 5 bases, with 15 bases left between them. Per germline, CDR1 MDHEN and CDR2 SYDVKM. The chain's CDR3 is CASSLISRSGYGYTF. CDR3 nucleotides: TGTGCCAGCAGTTTAATTTCAAGATCGGGTTATGGCTACACCTTC.

The chain links TRBV30 to TRBJ2-7; weak D call: TRBD2 (6 bases). CDR3 length: 15 amino acids. V was pared by 8 bases and J by 3 bases, with 23 bases between. Germline CDR1 and CDR2: GTSNPN and SVGIG (reference sequence). CDR3 sequence (DNA): TGTGCCCAGAAACGACGGCTAGCGCTATTCTACGAGCAGTACTTC. Its protein is CAQKRRLALFYEQYF. The variable domain in full, with the rest retrieved from reference TRBV30 and TRBJ2-7, is SQTIHQWPATLVQPVGSPLSLECTVEGTSNPNLYWYRQAAGRGLQLLFYSVGIGQISSEVPQNLSASRPQDRQFILSSKKLLLSDSGFYLCAQKRRLALFYEQYFGPGTRLTVT.

This clone has more than one count but fewer than ten. The rearrangement uses TRBV27 and TRBJ2-7; D is possibly TRBD2 (5 bases). V was pared by 10 bases and J by 2 bases, with 12 bases between. This CDR3 is 12 amino acids long. Germline V gives CDR1 MNHEY, CDR2 SMNVEV (reference sequence). CDR3 sequence (DNA): TGTGCCACCTTGGACGGGGCCTACGAGCAGTACTTC. It translates to CATLDGAYEQYF.

This clone was observed once. The rearrangement joins TRBV21-1 to TRBJ1-5; the table names TRBD1, a call not compared with the DNA. TRBV21-1 is noted as a pseudogene. The CDR3 length is 16 residues. Here the CDR3 DNA reads TGTGCCAGCAGCAAATTTGGACAGTTGAGCAATCAGCCCCAGCATTTT. Translated: CASSKFGQLSNQPQHF.

This chain connects TRBV5-5 to TRBJ2-7, with a possible D match to TRBD1 (5 bases). The ends were cut back, 0 bases at V and 2 bases at J, with 12 bases in the middle. Germline V gene sequence: CDR1 SGHKS, CDR2 YYEKEE (reference sequence). The CDR3 spans 15 residues. DNA for the CDR3: TGTGCCAGCAGCTTGGGCGCTGGGGCCCCCTACGAGCAGTACTTC. It encodes CASSLGAGAPYEQYF.

The gene calls are TRBV6-1 and TRBJ2-1; D gene unclear. Germline V gene sequence: CDR1 MNHNS, CDR2 SASEGT. Between the trimmed V and J ends, which lost 5 bases and 10 bases, there was a span of 9 bases. The length of the CDR3 is 11 residues. CDR3 DNA: TGTGCCAGCAGTTACCGAGGAGAGCAGTTCTTC. It yields the protein CASSYRGEQFF.

The genes are TRBV5-6 and TRBJ1-2, with a weak D call TRBD1 (5 bases). The germline CDR1 and CDR2 sequences are SGHDT and YYEEEE. Trimming took 4 bases from V and 4 from J, leaving 8 bases between them. There are 12 residues in the CDR3. The CDR3 sequence: CASSPQGYGYTF. The CDR3 nucleotides are TGTGCCAGCAGCCCTCAGGGCTATGGCTACACCTTC.

This rearrangement joins TRBV7-6 to TRBJ1-3; D is ambiguous. The CDR3 is made up of 14 amino acids. CDR1 and CDR2 (germline): SGHVS, FNYEAQ. V lost 5 bases and J lost 0, with 8 bases in between. The CDR3 loop is CASSLGSSGNTIYF. DNA for the CDR3: TGTGCCAGCAGCCTAGGGAGCTCTGGAAACACCATATATTTT. The full variable domain, its missing parts supplied by reference TRBV7-6 and TRBJ1-3, is GAGVSQSPRYKVTKRGQDVALRCDPISGHVSLYWYRQALGQGPEFLTYFNYEAQQDKSGLPNDRFSAERPEGSISTLTIQRTEQRDSAMYRCASSLGSSGNTIYFGEGSWLTVV.

This clone showed up many times. This chain uses TRBV27 with TRBJ2-1, with D perhaps TRBD2 (6 bases). The CDR3 is 16 amino acids. Germline V gene lookup returns CDR1 MNHEY and CDR2 SMNVEV (reference sequence). V lost 6 bases, J lost 5 bases, and 20 bases lay in between. For the CDR3, the DNA is TGTGCCAGCAGAACGACTCCCAGCGGGCCTAACAATGAGCAGTTCTTC. It translates to CASRTTPSGPNNEQFF.

The chain joins TRBV7-2 to TRBJ1-5; 7 bases are shared with TRBD1. J lost 0 bases, V lost 3 bases, and 2 bases had no gene match. Germline values: CDR1 SGHTA, CDR2 FQGNSA. CDR3 size: 15 residues. The CDR3 sequence is CASSLGQFSNQPQHF. CDR3 sequence (DNA): TGTGCCAGCAGCTTGGGACAGTTTAGCAATCAGCCCCAGCATTTT.

The table lists this clone with a few counts. DNA for the CDR3: TGTGCCTGGAGTGTTGGACAGGGAAACACCATATATTTT. Translated: CAWSVGQGNTIYF. The V call is TRBV30, the J call TRBJ1-3, with a possible D match to TRBD1 (6 bases). V lost 0 bases and J lost 4, with 7 bases in between. This CDR3 contains 13 residues. CDR1 is GTSNPN, CDR2 SVGIG, per germline (reference sequence).

The CDR3: CASSPGQLNTEAFF. CDR3 DNA sequence: TGTGCCAGCAGTCCGGGACAACTAAACACTGAAGCTTTCTTT. V and J are TRBV27 and TRBJ1-1; the D gene is possibly TRBD1 (6 bases). The CDR3 runs to 14 residues. Deletions cut 5 bases from V and 2 bases from J, with 12 bases between. Looked up from germline, CDR1 is MNHEY and CDR2 is SMNVEV (reference sequence).

This chain joins TRBV7-9 and TRBJ2-1, with D possibly being TRBD1 (6 bases). Between the trimmed V and J ends, which lost 5 bases and 9 bases, there was a span of 23 bases. The germline V gene has CDR1 SEHNR and CDR2 FQNEAQ (reference sequence). This CDR3 is 16 amino acids long. CDR3 region: CASSQSLGRGEAEQFF. For the CDR3, the DNA is TGTGCCAGCAGCCAAAGCCTTGGCAGGGGTGAAGCTGAGCAGTTCTTC.

This sequence joins TRBV28 and TRBJ1-3; possible D gene TRBD1, 5 bases. Trimming pared 2 bases from V and 0 bases from J, leaving 14 bases between. There are 17 residues in the CDR3. Germline V lookup: CDR1 MDHEN, CDR2 SYDVKM. CDR3 sequence (DNA): TGTGCCAGCAGTTTACCGGCGGGGCAACTCTCTGGAAACACCATATATTTT. Encoded protein: CASSLPAGQLSGNTIYF.

The rearrangement links TRBV4-1 to TRBJ2-7, with 10 bases fitting TRBD2. In germline, CDR1 is MGHRA, CDR2 YSYEKL. CDR3 length: 14 residues. Trimming removed 4 bases from V and 5 bases from J; junction bases left unmatched: 5. The CDR3 DNA follows: TGCGCCAGCAGCCGGGGACTAGCGACGGACGAGCAGTACTTC. It specifies CASSRGLATDEQYF.

This rearrangement joins TRBV28 to TRBJ1-1; perhaps TRBD1 as D (5 bases). Germline CDR1 is MDHEN and CDR2 is SYDVKM. Trimming removed 3 bases from V and 3 bases from J, with 8 bases in between. The CDR3 runs 13 residues. In nucleotides, the CDR3 is TGTGCCAGCAGTTTTAGGGGTTACACTGAAGCTTTCTTT. This translates into CASSFRGYTEAFF.

This chain uses TRBV10-1 with TRBJ2-6; 8 bases are a match to TRBD2. This CDR3 is built from 17 residues. Germline CDR1 and CDR2: WNHNN and SYGVQD (reference sequence). The V gene end was trimmed by 2 bases and the J gene end by 7 bases; junction bases not matched to a gene: 10. The CDR3 DNA follows: TGCGCCAGCAGTGAGCCGCTCGGGGGGGAGGTTGCCAACGTCCTGACTTTC. It codes for CASSEPLGGEVANVLTF.

The chain employs TRBV19 and TRBJ2-2; a weak D match, TRBD2 (5 bases). This CDR3 contains 14 residues. The germline CDR1 and CDR2 sequences are LNHDA and SQIVND (reference sequence). The V gene lost 6 bases and the J gene lost 5 bases, with 13 bases spanning the gap. The CDR3 coding sequence is TGTGCCAGTAGAAATAGCGTAGGAACCGGGGAGCTGTTTTTT. It specifies CASRNSVGTGELFF.

The count of this clone is one. The rearrangement links TRBV7-9 to TRBJ2-3, with D maybe TRBD2 (6 bases). The CDR3 is made up of 15 amino acids. V was pared by 1 base and J by 8 bases, with 16 bases between. The germline CDR1 and CDR2 sequences are SEHNR and FQNEAQ (reference sequence). CDR3: CASSLESLAGGTQYF. In nucleotides, the CDR3 is TGTGCCAGCAGCTTAGAATCGTTGGCCGGGGGTACGCAGTATTTT.

The rearrangement uses TRBV6-2 or TRBV6-3 and TRBJ1-5; 12 bases line up with TRBD1. The V and J ends lost 3 bases and 2 bases, in that order; junction bases with no gene match: 14. Germline V gene lookup returns CDR1 MNHEY and CDR2 SVGEGT. The CDR3 contains 20 residues. The CDR3 sequence is CASSYRAGTGGVVGNQPQHF. CDR3 coding DNA: TGTGCCAGCAGTTATCGCGCCGGGACAGGGGGCGTTGTGGGCAATCAGCCCCAGCATTTT.

The V call is TRBV2, the J call TRBJ2-2, with D perhaps matching TRBD1 (5 bases). The CDR3 covers 14 residues. The V end lost 6 bases, the J end lost 1 base, and 9 bases lay between the germline ends. Per germline, CDR1 SNHLY and CDR2 FYNNEI. The CDR3 is CASRPTVNTGELFF. The CDR3 DNA follows: TGTGCCAGCAGGCCGACAGTGAACACCGGGGAGCTGTTTTTT.

This chain uses TRBV7-2 with TRBJ2-1; D ambiguous. The germline gives CDR1 SGHTA, CDR2 FQGNSA. The CDR3 extends over 12 amino acids. Trimming took off 0 bases at V and 13 bases at J, with 10 bases between the two ends. This CDR3 reads CASSLALSNQFF. In DNA, the CDR3 is TGTGCCAGCAGCTTAGCGCTTAGTAACCAGTTCTTC.

The V and J genes are TRBV7-2 and TRBJ2-1; no clear D gene. V dropped 1 base and J dropped 3 bases, with 7 bases sitting between them. Germline values: CDR1 SGHTA, CDR2 FQGNSA. The CDR3 spans 14 residues. The CDR3 coding sequence is TGTGCCAGCAGCTTAGATTTAATCTACAATGAGCAGTTCTTC. It codes for CASSLDLIYNEQFF.

The chain uses TRBV7-2 and TRBJ2-7, with 8 bases fitting TRBD1. The length of the CDR3 is 15 residues. With 2 bases clipped from V and 3 bases from J, the junction kept 6 bases outside the gene matches. Germline CDR1 and CDR2: SGHTA and FQGNSA. The CDR3 DNA reads TGTGCCAGCAGCTTAACCGCAGGGGGCAGCTACGAGCAGTACTTC. Translating gives CASSLTAGGSYEQYF.

The chain uses TRBV27 and TRBJ1-6; D may be TRBD1 (5 bases). The V gene's germline CDR1 is MNHEY and CDR2 SMNVEV (reference sequence). The CDR3 covers 13 residues. The germline V and J ends were trimmed by 6 bases and 9 bases, with 12 bases remaining between them. CDR3 nucleotides: TGTGCCAGCAGGGGGGGAATAGGTTCACCCCTCCACTTT. It codes for CASRGGIGSPLHF.

The chain couples TRBV28 to TRBJ1-2, with no clear D. Germline V CDR1 and CDR2: MDHEN, SYDVKM. This CDR3 is built from 13 residues. Trimming left V 3 bases short and J 0 bases short, with 5 bases between. CDR3 sequence: CASSLTTNYGYTF. In DNA form, the CDR3 reads TGTGCCAGCAGTTTGACAACTAACTATGGCTACACCTTC.

The J gene is TRBJ2-7, the V gene TRBV2, with 10 bases identical to TRBD1. V trimming: 4 bases; J trimming: 3 bases; junction bases outside the gene matches: 6. CDR1 is SNHLY and CDR2 is FYNNEI in the germline V gene. CDR3 size: 15 residues. DNA for the CDR3: TGTGCCAGCAGTGGAGGACAGGGGGGGGTCTACGAGCAGTACTTC. Encoded protein: CASSGGQGGVYEQYF.

The chain links TRBV5-6 to TRBJ2-2; D remains ambiguous. Germline values: CDR1 SGHDT, CDR2 YYEEEE. CDR3 length: 12 amino acids. Trimming took off 2 bases at V and 6 bases at J, with 5 bases between the two ends. CDR3 sequence reads: CASSFGPGELFF. As DNA, the CDR3 is TGTGCCAGCAGCTTTGGCCCCGGGGAGCTGTTTTTT.

The chain has TRBV3-1 (or the pseudogene TRBV3-2) and TRBJ2-7; TRBD2 matches 7 bases. This CDR3 comprises 14 residues. Germline values: CDR1 LGHDT, CDR2 YNNKEL (reference sequence). With V trimmed by 3 bases and J by 5 bases, 7 bases remained unmatched. Written as DNA, the CDR3 is TGTGCCAGCAGCCATGGCGGGAGTAGAAACGAGCAGTACTTC. Amino acid sequence: CASSHGGSRNEQYF.

The chain links TRBV3-1 (or the pseudogene TRBV3-2) to TRBJ1-1, with 8 bases matching TRBD1. Germline-derived CDR1 and CDR2 are LGHDT and YNNKEL (reference sequence). The V gene end was trimmed by 2 bases and the J gene end by 3 bases; junction bases not matched to a gene: 5. This CDR3 region has 15 residues. CDR3 loop: CASSQRQGRDTEAFF. In DNA form, the CDR3 reads TGTGCCAGCAGCCAACGACAGGGGAGGGACACTGAAGCTTTCTTT.

This chain joins TRBV5-4 and TRBJ2-2, with D perhaps TRBD2 (5 bases). Trimming shortened V by 0 bases and J by 5 bases, and 11 bases separated the two germline ends. From germline, CDR1 is SGHNT and CDR2 YYREEE (reference sequence). The CDR3 length is 15 residues. The CDR3 loop reads CASSLDGSGTGELFF. CDR3 DNA: TGTGCCAGCAGCTTGGACGGCTCGGGGACCGGGGAGCTGTTTTTT.

The V call is TRBV6-5, the J call TRBJ2-1, with D perhaps TRBD1 (5 bases). Trimming pared 5 bases from V and 0 bases from J, leaving 11 bases between. The CDR3 loop spans 15 amino acids. Per germline, CDR1 MNHEY and CDR2 SVGAGI. CDR3 loop: CASSPIRGSYNEQFF. The CDR3 DNA is TGTGCCAGCAGTCCGATTAGGGGCTCCTACAATGAGCAGTTCTTC.